These 21 T cell receptor beta chains came from one sample sequenced in a study of blood T cell repertoires in COVID-19. TCRdb's table, derived via immunoSEQ multiplex PCR, lists solely in-frame clones and lacks some. The sample has just over 70,000 clones, around 91% seen once. The sequenced sample was peripheral blood. These receptors were collected from a human donor in a cohort sampled during active COVID-19.

V gene TRBV7-2 combines with J gene TRBJ1-5, with 9 bases matching TRBD1. Germline lookup yields CDR1 SGHTA and CDR2 FQGNSA. The CDR3 totals 15 residues. V lost 3 bases to trimming and J lost 6 bases; unmatched junction nucleotides: 6. CDR3 bases: TGTGCCAGCAGCTTCGACAGGGGGATTGCTCAGCCCCAGCATTTT. Amino acids: CASSFDRGIAQPQHF. The full variable domain, rest sourced from reference TRBV7-2 and TRBJ1-5, is GAGVSQSPSNKVTEKGKDVELRCDPISGHTALYWYRQSLGQGLEFLIYFQGNSAPDKSGLPSDRFSAERTGGSVSTLTIQRTQQEDSAVYLCASSFDRGIAQPQHFGDGTRLSIL.

V usage is TRBV5-6 and J usage is TRBJ1-2, with D unclear. CDR3 length: 11 amino acids. Germline V gives CDR1 SGHDT, CDR2 YYEEEE. V was trimmed by 7 bases and J by 5 bases, leaving 9 bases between them. The CDR3 here is CASGHDYGYTF. DNA for the CDR3: TGTGCCAGCGGGCACGATTATGGCTACACCTTC.

The chain uses TRBV5-1 and TRBJ1-1; perhaps TRBD1 as D (5 bases). This CDR3 spans 14 amino acids. Trimming shortened V by 0 bases and J by 0 bases, and 6 bases separated the two germline ends. From germline, CDR1 is SGHRS and CDR2 YFSETQ. For the CDR3, the DNA is TGCGCCAGCAGCTTGGAACAGGTGAACACTGAAGCTTTCTTT. It translates to CASSLEQVNTEAFF.

Only one count was recorded for this clone. The rearrangement joins TRBV5-1 to TRBJ2-6; TRBD1 matches 8 bases. This CDR3 region has 19 residues. CDR1 is SGHRS, CDR2 YFSETQ, per germline. The V segment lost 4 bases and the J segment 0 bases; nucleotides outside the gene matches: 12. The CDR3 region is CASSLPSGTGYSGANVLTF. CDR3 coding DNA: TGCGCCAGCAGCCTCCCTAGTGGGACAGGCTACTCTGGGGCCAACGTCCTGACTTTC.

In this sample, this clone turned up a few times. The chain uses TRBV11-2 and TRBJ1-1, with D unclear. The CDR3 sequence is 13 residues long. V dropped 4 bases and J dropped 6 bases, with 12 bases sitting between them. Germline values: CDR1 SGHAT, CDR2 FQNNGV. The CDR3 region has the DNA TGTGCCAGCAGCTCCTTGAGGGTCCCTGAAGCTTTCTTT. It translates to CASSSLRVPEAFF.

J is TRBJ1-1 and V is TRBV19; perhaps TRBD1 as D (6 bases). V dropped 0 bases and J dropped 5 bases, with 10 bases sitting between them. CDR1 and CDR2 from the germline V gene are LNHDA and SQIVND (reference sequence). The CDR3 contains 14 residues. CDR3 bases: TGTGCCAGTAGTATAGAGGGGGCGAGGACTGAAGCTTTCTTT. It codes for CASSIEGARTEAFF.

The chain is built from TRBV24-1 and TRBJ2-7, with D tentatively TRBD2 (6 bases). CDR3 length: 16 residues. Trimming took 5 bases from V and 6 from J, leaving 22 bases between them. Germline V gene data show CDR1 as KGHDR and CDR2 as SFDVKD. CDR3 sequence reads: CATSGSRDSRGFEQYF. DNA of the CDR3: TGTGCCACCAGTGGTTCCAGGGACTCCCGAGGGTTCGAGCAGTACTTC.

This clone came up a few times. This sequence joins TRBV19 and TRBJ2-1; D is possibly TRBD1 (6 bases). V gave up 4 bases and J gave up 3 bases, with 10 bases separating them. Per germline, CDR1 LNHDA and CDR2 SQIVND (reference sequence). This CDR3 spans 14 amino acids. The CDR3 loop is CASSRGQVYNEQFF. CDR3 nucleotides: TGTGCCAGTAGTAGGGGGCAGGTCTACAATGAGCAGTTCTTC.

This chain uses TRBV7-2 with TRBJ2-1; 8 bases match TRBD1. V lost 0 bases, J lost 8 bases, and 6 bases stayed unmatched. This CDR3 has 15 residues. Germline-derived CDR1 and CDR2 are SGHTA and FQGNSA. The DNA of the CDR3 is TGTGCCAGCAGCTTAGCGGAGTCAGGGGGCCATGAGCAGTTCTTC. Translated, it gives CASSLAESGGHEQFF.

There are a few counts of this clone. V usage is TRBV27 and J usage is TRBJ2-7; D gene unclear. The CDR3 totals 11 residues. V lost 4 bases and J lost 6, with 7 bases in between. CDR1 is MNHEY and CDR2 is SMNVEV in the germline V gene (reference sequence). CDR3 nucleotides: TGTGCCAGCAGTTCCCCTCTCGAGCAGTACTTC. It translates to CASSSPLEQYF.

The V and J genes are TRBV9 and TRBJ2-1, with 9 bases that match TRBD1. This CDR3 has 18 amino acids. Trimming took 3 bases from V and 6 from J; bases not matched to a gene: 16. CDR1 and CDR2 from the germline V gene are SGDLS and YYNGEE. The CDR3 region has the DNA TGTGCCAGCAGCGCCGACCCCGGGACAGGGTCGCCGGGCAATGAGCAGTTCTTC. Its protein product is CASSADPGTGSPGNEQFF.

This CDR3 reads CASSDRGNEQYF. DNA of the CDR3: TGTGCCAGCAGTGACAGGGGTAATGAGCAGTACTTC. This chain joins TRBV6-1 and TRBJ2-7; tentative D call: TRBD1 (6 bases). The V end lost 3 bases, the J end lost 7 bases, and 10 bases lay between the germline ends. Germline loops: CDR1 MNHNS, CDR2 SASEGT. The CDR3 runs to 12 residues.

Sample share makes this clone medium-sized. The CDR3 bases are TGTGCCAGCAGCCAAAGGTGGACCGCAGGGGAGCAGTTCTTC. This codes for CASSQRWTAGEQFF. The chain employs TRBV3-1 (or the pseudogene TRBV3-2) and TRBJ2-1; maybe TRBD1 (5 bases). V lost 2 bases and J lost 10, with 15 bases in between. The CDR3 consists of 14 residues. Germline V gene data show CDR1 as LGHDT and CDR2 as YNNKEL (reference sequence).

The chain joins TRBV20-1 to TRBJ1-3, with D hard to call. This CDR3 has 11 residues. V lost 7 bases to trimming and J lost 0 bases, with 4 bases between them. Germline CDR1 is DFQATT and CDR2 is SNEGSKA (reference sequence). The CDR3 DNA reads TGCAGTGGGAGCTCTGGAAACACCATATATTTT. It is translated as CSGSSGNTIYF.

The chain couples TRBV2 to TRBJ1-1; no clear D gene. The V gene lost 2 bases and the J gene lost 0 bases, with 7 bases spanning the gap. Germline assignment: CDR1 SNHLY and CDR2 FYNNEI. CDR3 length: 14 residues. CDR3 bases: TGTGCCAGCAGTGAACCGGTACTGAACACTGAAGCTTTCTTT. Translation gives CASSEPVLNTEAFF.

This sequence joins TRBV9 and TRBJ1-2, with a possible D match to TRBD1 (5 bases). Germline V gene data show CDR1 as SGDLS and CDR2 as YYNGEE. Between the trimmed V and J ends, which lost 3 bases and 4 bases, there was a span of 16 bases. The CDR3 runs 15 residues. The CDR3 spells CASSAGTPSGYGYTF. CDR3 DNA sequence: TGTGCCAGCAGCGCCGGGACTCCCTCAGGCTATGGCTACACCTTC.

This rearrangement joins TRBV2 to TRBJ2-7, with TRBD1 matching 7 bases. CDR3 length equals 13 residues. Trimming removed 6 bases from V and 2 bases from J; junction bases left unmatched: 4. Germline V gene data show CDR1 as SNHLY and CDR2 as FYNNEI. CDR3 in DNA: TGTGCCAGCAGCTGGACAGGTCCCTACGAGCAGTACTTC. The encoded protein is CASSWTGPYEQYF. Combining the CDR3 with reference TRBV2 and TRBJ2-7 gives the whole variable domain EPEVTQTPSHQVTQMGQEVILRCVPISNHLYFYWYRQILGQKVEFLVSFYNNEISEKSEIFDDQFSVERPDGSNFTLKIRSTKLEDSAMYFCASSWTGPYEQYFGPGTRLTVT.

This chain connects TRBV9 to TRBJ1-1, with 8 nucleotides matching TRBD1. CDR3 length: 18 residues. Germline V gene lookup returns CDR1 SGDLS and CDR2 YYNGEE. J lost 0 bases, V lost 5 bases, and 15 bases had no gene match. CDR3 loop: CASSVGQADELMNTEAFF. The CDR3 DNA reads TGTGCCAGCAGTGTGGGACAGGCCGACGAACTTATGAACACTGAAGCTTTCTTT.

This chain joins TRBV27 and TRBJ1-4; unclear D gene. Germline loops: CDR1 MNHEY, CDR2 SMNVEV (reference sequence). The CDR3 sequence is 14 residues long. V shed 5 bases and J shed 0 bases, with 7 bases lying between them. CDR3 sequence (DNA): TGTGCCAGCAGTCCGGGAGCAACTAATGAAAAACTGTTTTTT. Amino acid sequence: CASSPGATNEKLFF.

This clone showed up just once. The V call is TRBV2, the J call TRBJ2-3; 12 bases align to TRBD2. The CDR3 spans 16 residues. Looked up from germline, CDR1 is SNHLY and CDR2 is FYNNEI. V was pared by 5 bases and J by 6 bases, with 9 bases of the junction left unmatched. CDR3 bases: TGTGCCAGCAGTTCTCTAGCGGGGGGGGCCATGGATACGCAGTATTTT. Residues: CASSSLAGGAMDTQYF.

The V and J genes are TRBV28 and TRBJ2-2; 10 bases fit TRBD2. Losses at the gene ends were 11 bases for V and 2 bases for J; bases not matched to a gene: 23. This CDR3 comprises 20 residues. Looked up from germline, CDR1 is MDHEN and CDR2 is SYDVKM. The CDR3, as DNA: TGTGCCGGGACGACGGCTGGTAGTAGCGGGGGGACTACAAACACCGGGGAGCTGTTTTTT. This encodes CAGTTAGSSGGTTNTGELFF.